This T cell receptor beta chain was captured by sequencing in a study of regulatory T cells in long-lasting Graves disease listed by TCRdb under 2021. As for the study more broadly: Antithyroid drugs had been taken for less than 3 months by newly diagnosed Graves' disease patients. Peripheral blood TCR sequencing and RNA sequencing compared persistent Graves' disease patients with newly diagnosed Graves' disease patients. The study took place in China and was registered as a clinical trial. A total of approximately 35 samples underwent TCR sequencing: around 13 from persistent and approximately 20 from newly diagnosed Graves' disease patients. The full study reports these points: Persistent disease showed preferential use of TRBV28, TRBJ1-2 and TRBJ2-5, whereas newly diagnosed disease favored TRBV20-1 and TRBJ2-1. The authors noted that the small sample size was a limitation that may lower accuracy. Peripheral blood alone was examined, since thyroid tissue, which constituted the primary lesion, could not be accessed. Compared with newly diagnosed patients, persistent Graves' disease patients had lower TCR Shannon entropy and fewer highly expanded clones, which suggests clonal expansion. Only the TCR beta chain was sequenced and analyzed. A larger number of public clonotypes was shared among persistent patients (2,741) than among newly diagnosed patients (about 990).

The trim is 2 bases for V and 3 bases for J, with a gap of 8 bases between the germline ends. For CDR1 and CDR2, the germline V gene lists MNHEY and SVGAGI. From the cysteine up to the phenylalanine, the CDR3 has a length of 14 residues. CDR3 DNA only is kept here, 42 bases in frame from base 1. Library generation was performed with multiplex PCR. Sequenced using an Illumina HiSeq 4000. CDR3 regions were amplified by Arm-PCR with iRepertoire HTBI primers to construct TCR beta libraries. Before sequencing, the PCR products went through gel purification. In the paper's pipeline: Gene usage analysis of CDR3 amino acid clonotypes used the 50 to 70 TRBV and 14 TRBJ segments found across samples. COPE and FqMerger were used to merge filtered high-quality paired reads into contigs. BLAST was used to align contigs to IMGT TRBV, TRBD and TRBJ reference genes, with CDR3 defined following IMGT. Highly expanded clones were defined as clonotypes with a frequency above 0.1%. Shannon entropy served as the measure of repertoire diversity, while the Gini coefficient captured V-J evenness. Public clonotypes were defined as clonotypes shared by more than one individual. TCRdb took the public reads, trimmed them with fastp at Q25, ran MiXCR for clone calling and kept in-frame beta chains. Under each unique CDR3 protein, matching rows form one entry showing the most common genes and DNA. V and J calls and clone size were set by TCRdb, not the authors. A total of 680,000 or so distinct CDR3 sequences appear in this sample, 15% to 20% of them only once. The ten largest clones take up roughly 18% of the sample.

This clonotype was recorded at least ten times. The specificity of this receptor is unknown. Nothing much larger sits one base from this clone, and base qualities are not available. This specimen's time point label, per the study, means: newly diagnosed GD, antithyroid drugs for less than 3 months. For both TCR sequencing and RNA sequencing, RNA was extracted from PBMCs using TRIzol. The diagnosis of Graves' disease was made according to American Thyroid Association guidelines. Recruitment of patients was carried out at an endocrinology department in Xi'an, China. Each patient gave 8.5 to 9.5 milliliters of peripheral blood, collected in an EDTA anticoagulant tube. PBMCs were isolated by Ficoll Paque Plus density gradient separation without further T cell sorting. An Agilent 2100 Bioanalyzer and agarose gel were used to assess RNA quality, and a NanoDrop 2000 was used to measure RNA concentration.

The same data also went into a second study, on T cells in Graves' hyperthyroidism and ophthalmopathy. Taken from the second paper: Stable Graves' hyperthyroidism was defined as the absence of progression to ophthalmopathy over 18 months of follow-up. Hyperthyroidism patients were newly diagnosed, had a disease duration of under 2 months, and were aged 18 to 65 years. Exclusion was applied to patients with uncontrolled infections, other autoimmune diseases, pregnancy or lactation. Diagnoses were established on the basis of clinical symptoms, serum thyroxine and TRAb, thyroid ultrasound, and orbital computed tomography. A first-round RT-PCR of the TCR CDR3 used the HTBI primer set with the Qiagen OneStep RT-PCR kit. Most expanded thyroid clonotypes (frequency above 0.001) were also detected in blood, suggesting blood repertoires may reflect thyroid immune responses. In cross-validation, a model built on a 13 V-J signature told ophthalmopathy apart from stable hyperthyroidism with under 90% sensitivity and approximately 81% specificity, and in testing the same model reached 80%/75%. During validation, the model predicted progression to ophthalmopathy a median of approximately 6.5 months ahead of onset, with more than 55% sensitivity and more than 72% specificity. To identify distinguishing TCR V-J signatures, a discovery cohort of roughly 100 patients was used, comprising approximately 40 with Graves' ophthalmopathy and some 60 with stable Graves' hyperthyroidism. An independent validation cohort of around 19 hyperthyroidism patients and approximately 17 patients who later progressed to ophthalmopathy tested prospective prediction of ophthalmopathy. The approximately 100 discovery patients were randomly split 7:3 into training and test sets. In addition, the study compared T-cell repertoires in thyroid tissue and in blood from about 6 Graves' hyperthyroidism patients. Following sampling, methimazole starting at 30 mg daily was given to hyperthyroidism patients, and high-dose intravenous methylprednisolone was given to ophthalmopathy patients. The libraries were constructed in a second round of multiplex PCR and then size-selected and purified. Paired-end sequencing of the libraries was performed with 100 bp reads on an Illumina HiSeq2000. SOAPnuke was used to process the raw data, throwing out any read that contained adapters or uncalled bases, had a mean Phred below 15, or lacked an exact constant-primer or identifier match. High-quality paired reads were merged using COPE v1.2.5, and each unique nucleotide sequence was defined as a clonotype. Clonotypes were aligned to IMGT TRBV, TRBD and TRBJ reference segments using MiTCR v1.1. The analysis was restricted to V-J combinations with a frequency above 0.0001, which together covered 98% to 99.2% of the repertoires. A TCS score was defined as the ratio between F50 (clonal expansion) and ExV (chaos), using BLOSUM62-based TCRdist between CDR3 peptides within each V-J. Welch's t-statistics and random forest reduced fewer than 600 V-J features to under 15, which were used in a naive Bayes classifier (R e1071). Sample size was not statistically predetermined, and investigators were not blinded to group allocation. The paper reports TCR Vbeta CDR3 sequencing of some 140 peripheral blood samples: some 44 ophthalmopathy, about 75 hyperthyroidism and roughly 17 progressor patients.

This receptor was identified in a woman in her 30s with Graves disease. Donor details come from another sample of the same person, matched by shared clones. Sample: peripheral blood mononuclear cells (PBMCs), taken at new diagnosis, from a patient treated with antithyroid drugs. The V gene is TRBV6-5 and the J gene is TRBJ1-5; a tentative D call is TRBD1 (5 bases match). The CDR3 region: CASSYRQYNQPQHF. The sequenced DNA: TGTGCCAGCAGTTACCGACAGTACAATCAGCCCCAGCATTTT.